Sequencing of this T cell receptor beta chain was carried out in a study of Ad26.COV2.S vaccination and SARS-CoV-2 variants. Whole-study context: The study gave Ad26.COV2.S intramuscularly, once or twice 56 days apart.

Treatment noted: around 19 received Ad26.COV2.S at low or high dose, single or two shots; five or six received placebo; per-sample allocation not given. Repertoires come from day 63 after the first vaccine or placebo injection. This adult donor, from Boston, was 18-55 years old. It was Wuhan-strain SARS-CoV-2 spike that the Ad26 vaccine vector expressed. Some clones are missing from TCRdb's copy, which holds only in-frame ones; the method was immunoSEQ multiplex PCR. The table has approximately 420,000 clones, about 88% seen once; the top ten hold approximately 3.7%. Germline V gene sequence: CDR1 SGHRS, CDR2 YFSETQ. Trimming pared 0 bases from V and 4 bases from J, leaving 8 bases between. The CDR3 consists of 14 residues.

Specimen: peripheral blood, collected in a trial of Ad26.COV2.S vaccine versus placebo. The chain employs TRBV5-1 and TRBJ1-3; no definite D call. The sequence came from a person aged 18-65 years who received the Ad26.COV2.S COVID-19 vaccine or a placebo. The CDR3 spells CASSLEGPGNTIYF. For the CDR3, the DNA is TGCGCCAGCAGCTTGGAAGGGCCCGGAAACACCATATATTTT.